This T cell receptor beta chain was recovered during a study of OX40 agonist ivuxolimab in advanced cancers. Clones were sequenced by immunoSEQ multiplex PCR, and TCRdb holds only the in-frame ones, with some missing. The sample contains tens of thousands of clones, around four fifths of which appear only once. Trimming shortened V by 2 bases and J by 0 bases, and 11 bases separated the two germline ends. Germline V gives CDR1 SGHRS, CDR2 YFSETQ. The CDR3 runs 16 residues. The sequenced sample was CD4+ or CD8+ T cells sorted from blood, obtained in a trial of the OX40 agonist ivuxolimab. The receptor was derived from an adult with an advanced solid tumor such as melanoma, head and neck, liver or kidney cancer. The chain uses TRBV5-1 and TRBJ1-4; D remains ambiguous. The CDR3 DNA reads TGCGCCAGCAGCTTCGGTCGGGTTGCAACTAATGAAAAACTGTTTTTT. Translating gives CASSFGRVATNEKLFF.